These 28 T cell receptor beta chains were all obtained from the same sample, sequenced in a study of identical twins. TCRdb re-analysed the 5' RACE reads in MiXCR, keeping a single row per CDR3 protein. The sample lists about 200,000 distinct CDR3 sequences; approximately 10% were seen once. The sequenced sample consisted of memory T cells sorted from blood. Receptors originate from a man aged 50-60 years in good health.

This clonotype has a handful of counts. The J gene is TRBJ1-2, the V gene TRBV10-3, with 7 bases identical to TRBD1. The ends lost 2 bases at V and 5 bases at J; junction bases unmatched: 17. The CDR3 is 18 amino acids. CDR1 ENHRY and CDR2 SYGVKD come from the germline V gene. The CDR3, as DNA: TGTGCCATCAGTGAGGTCCTGTTTGCGGGACAGAAAGATTATGGCTACACCTTC. It codes for CAISEVLFAGQKDYGYTF.

The gene calls are TRBV27 and TRBJ2-2, with 7 positions matching TRBD2. Germline values: CDR1 MNHEY, CDR2 SMNVEV (reference sequence). Losses at the gene ends were 7 bases for V and 0 bases for J; bases not matched to a gene: 5. The CDR3 sequence is 15 residues long. The CDR3 region has the DNA TGTGCCAGCAAACGGACTAGAACGAACACCGGGGAGCTGTTTTTT. Translating it yields CASKRTRTNTGELFF.

This clonotype was counted ten times or more. V is TRBV6-5 and J is TRBJ2-5; 9 nucleotides align to TRBD2. The V segment lost 5 bases and the J segment 5 bases; nucleotides outside the gene matches: 3. Germline V CDR1 and CDR2: MNHEY, SVGAGI. The CDR3 sequence is 13 residues long. The CDR3 protein is CASSPSGVETQYF. CDR3 sequence (DNA): TGTGCCAGCAGTCCTAGCGGGGTCGAGACCCAGTACTTC.

This clonotype was found a few times. This chain joins TRBV7-2 and TRBJ1-1, with 7 positions matching TRBD1. The germline gives CDR1 SGHTA, CDR2 FQGNSA. The CDR3 has 12 amino acids. The ends lost 4 bases at V and 7 bases at J; junction bases unmatched: 3. DNA of the CDR3: TGTGCCAGCAGCTGGGGGACAGTTGAAGCTTTCTTT. Translating gives CASSWGTVEAFF.

This clonotype has only a few counts. The CDR3, as DNA: TGTGCCAGCAGGCCGACTAGCGGGGCCTACGAGCAGTACTTC. Translating gives CASRPTSGAYEQYF. The V gene is TRBV4-2, the J gene TRBJ2-7; TRBD2 matches at 11 bases. Germline V gives CDR1 LGHNA, CDR2 YNFKEQ. The CDR3 covers 14 residues. The J segment lost 2 bases and the V segment lost 6 bases, leaving 3 bases of the junction unmatched.

This clonotype was counted between two and nine times. The chain has TRBV7-9 and TRBJ2-5, with TRBD2 matching 9 bases. Germline V gene data show CDR1 as SEHNR and CDR2 as FQNEAQ (reference sequence). This CDR3 has 16 residues. V lost 0 bases and J lost 7; bases outside the gene matches: 9. This CDR3 is CASSLASGGTPTTQYF. CDR3 sequence (DNA): TGTGCCAGCAGCTTAGCCAGCGGGGGGACACCAACGACCCAGTACTTC.

This clonotype was recorded a few times. This chain's CDR3 is CASRGGGQGNTIYF. The CDR3 coding sequence is TGTGCCAGCAGAGGGGGAGGGCAAGGAAACACCATATATTTT. The J gene is TRBJ1-3, the V gene TRBV7-6; D is possibly TRBD1 (6 bases). The CDR3 spans 14 residues. Germline CDR1 reads SGHVS; CDR2 reads FNYEAQ. Trimming left V 6 bases short and J 4 bases short, with 13 bases between.

This clonotype appeared a few times. The chain carries TRBV20-1 and TRBJ2-5; D possibly corresponds to TRBD2 (5 bases). This CDR3 is 16 amino acids long. Germline loops: CDR1 DFQATT, CDR2 SNEGSKA (reference sequence). Trimming stripped 3 bases from V and 5 bases from J, with 22 bases between. The CDR3: CSASSAVVGLVETQYF. The DNA for the CDR3 is TGCAGTGCTAGTTCAGCGGTTGTGGGGTTGGTGGAGACCCAGTACTTC.

This clonotype was seen ten or more times. The chain carries TRBV4-2 and TRBJ2-2, with 14 bases fitting TRBD2. J was trimmed by 1 base and V by 1 base; bases with no gene match: 2. Germline V lookup: CDR1 LGHNA, CDR2 YNFKEQ. The CDR3 runs 18 residues. This chain's CDR3 is CASSQGGLAGGNTGELFF. The CDR3 nucleotides read TGTGCCAGCAGCCAAGGAGGACTAGCGGGAGGGAACACCGGGGAGCTGTTTTTT.

There are a few counts of this clonotype. The chain has TRBV9 and TRBJ2-5; D unclear. Trimming left V 0 bases short and J 4 bases short, with 13 bases between. The CDR3 totals 15 residues. Germline V CDR1 and CDR2: SGDLS, YYNGEE. CDR3 bases: TGTGCCAGCAGCGTAGCGCCCGGGCGAGGAGAGACCCAGTACTTC. It yields the protein CASSVAPGRGETQYF.

The chain links TRBV2 to TRBJ1-5; D gene ambiguous. Germline assignment: CDR1 SNHLY and CDR2 FYNNEI. The CDR3 consists of 14 residues. With 3 bases removed from V and 1 base from J, the gap between germline ends came to 7 bases. CDR3 residues: CASSDQGSNQPQHF. CDR3 DNA: TGTGCCAGCAGTGATCAAGGAAGCAATCAGCCCCAGCATTTT.

This clonotype was counted ten times or more. J is TRBJ2-1 and V is TRBV21-1; the D call TRBD2 from the table was never checked on the DNA. TRBV21-1 is an annotated pseudogene. The CDR3 loop spans 15 amino acids. In nucleotides, the CDR3 is TGTGCCAGCAGCAAAGGGCTAGCGGTACACAATGAGCAGTTCTTC. It is translated as CASSKGLAVHNEQFF.

This chain links TRBV9 with TRBJ2-7, with 12 bases fitting TRBD2. This CDR3 has 15 amino acids. The germline gives CDR1 SGDLS, CDR2 YYNGEE. The ends lost 2 bases at V and 2 bases at J; junction bases unmatched: 2. The CDR3 loop is CASSVGTSGPYEQYF. CDR3 DNA sequence: TGTGCCAGCAGCGTTGGGACTAGCGGGCCCTACGAGCAGTACTTC.

This clonotype was counted only a few times. The V gene is TRBV4-1, the J gene TRBJ1-4, with D unresolved. V lost 4 bases to trimming and J lost 5 bases, with 14 bases between them. The CDR3 covers 15 residues. Germline V gene sequence: CDR1 MGHRA, CDR2 YSYEKL. The CDR3: CASSPGVTENEKLFF. DNA of the CDR3: TGCGCCAGCAGCCCGGGTGTAACGGAGAATGAAAAACTGTTTTTT.

There are a few counts of this clonotype. V and J are TRBV20-1 and TRBJ2-5; perhaps TRBD2 as D (6 bases). The ends were cut back, 0 bases at V and 8 bases at J, with 19 bases in the middle. The germline CDR1 and CDR2 sequences are DFQATT and SNEGSKA (reference sequence). This CDR3 is built from 15 residues. DNA of the CDR3: TGCAGTGCTAGAGATTATGAGCGGGCCACGGATACCCAGTACTTC. The encoded protein is CSARDYERATDTQYF.

This clonotype was observed a few times. The chain joins TRBV5-6 to TRBJ2-1, with 7 nucleotides matching TRBD1. This CDR3 spans 15 amino acids. Germline CDR1 is SGHDT and CDR2 is YYEEEE. V shed 3 bases and J 8 bases; nucleotides not matched to a gene: 11. This CDR3 is CASSSDRFLGYEQFF. The CDR3 region has the DNA TGTGCCAGCAGCTCGGACAGGTTCCTGGGGTATGAGCAGTTCTTC.

This clonotype was recorded at least ten times. V and J are TRBV7-2 and TRBJ2-2; the D gene is possibly TRBD2 (7 bases). Looked up from germline, CDR1 is SGHTA and CDR2 is FQGNSA. V gave up 0 bases and J gave up 5 bases, with 19 bases separating them. The CDR3 has 18 residues. CDR3 protein: CASSLAPGGGRGTGELFF. CDR3 DNA sequence: TGTGCCAGCAGCTTAGCGCCGGGCGGGGGCCGAGGAACCGGGGAGCTGTTTTTT.

This clonotype was observed once. The CDR3 nucleotides read TGTGCCAGCAGTTTGGGGGAAGGAGGAAGGCAAGAGACCCAGTACTTC. Translated: CASSLGEGGRQETQYF. The V gene is TRBV28, the J gene TRBJ2-5; D might be TRBD1 or TRBD2, each matching 5 bases. Germline loops: CDR1 MDHEN, CDR2 SYDVKM. Trimming cost V 3 bases and J 2 bases, with 16 bases left between them. CDR3 length: 16 residues.

This sequence joins TRBV5-1 and TRBJ2-1; 13 positions match TRBD2. The CDR3 runs 14 residues. Trimming took 5 bases from V and 7 from J; bases not matched to a gene: 3. The germline V gene has CDR1 SGHRS and CDR2 YFSETQ. CDR3 nucleotide sequence: TGCGCCAGCAGAAGGACTAGCGGGAGTAATGAGCAGTTCTTC. It yields the protein CASRRTSGSNEQFF.

The chain uses TRBV20-1 and TRBJ2-7, with TRBD2 identical over 7 bases. V dropped 0 bases and J dropped 5; count of bases not matched to a gene: 7. There are 14 residues in the CDR3. In germline, CDR1 is DFQATT, CDR2 SNEGSKA (reference sequence). This chain's CDR3 is CSARDPASGDEQYF. As DNA, the CDR3 is TGCAGTGCTAGAGATCCTGCTAGCGGTGACGAGCAGTACTTC.

The chain joins TRBV10-3 to TRBJ1-1; possible D gene TRBD1, 6 bases. The germline gives CDR1 ENHRY, CDR2 SYGVKD. Trimming took 5 bases from V and 1 from J, leaving 11 bases between them. This CDR3 is 14 amino acids long. This CDR3 is CAISREGGNTEAFF. CDR3 in DNA: TGTGCCATCAGTCGGGAGGGGGGGAACACTGAAGCTTTCTTT.

This clonotype appeared many times. V is TRBV7-9 and J is TRBJ2-3, with 7 bases lining up with TRBD2. Germline trimming cut 7 bases from V and 8 bases from J; bases unmatched to any gene: 15. Germline CDR1 reads SEHNR; CDR2 reads FQNEAQ (reference sequence). The CDR3 runs 15 residues. CDR3 coding DNA: TGTGCCAGCACCGAAATTGGGCCTACGGGGGGTACGCAGTATTTT. This translates into CASTEIGPTGGTQYF.

This clonotype was detected ten times or more. The genes are TRBV20-1 and TRBJ2-5; D is perhaps TRBD2 (7 bases). Trimming pared 0 bases from V and 5 bases from J, leaving 13 bases between. The length of the CDR3 is 14 residues. CDR1 is DFQATT, CDR2 SNEGSKA, per germline (reference sequence). The CDR3 region is CSARDSGGRETQYF. The CDR3 coding sequence is TGCAGTGCTAGAGATTCGGGGGGCCGGGAGACCCAGTACTTC.

This chain connects TRBV19 to TRBJ1-5, with D tentatively TRBD1 (5 bases). The CDR3 is 14 amino acids. CDR1 is LNHDA and CDR2 is SQIVND in the germline V gene (reference sequence). The V end lost 8 bases, the J end lost 4 bases, and 15 bases lay between the germline ends. The CDR3 loop is CASGGQLGNQPQHF. CDR3 bases: TGTGCCAGTGGGGGTCAATTGGGAAATCAGCCCCAGCATTTT.

The rearrangement joins TRBV7-9 to TRBJ1-1; possibly TRBD1 for D (6 bases). CDR1 and CDR2 (germline): SEHNR, FQNEAQ (reference sequence). V was pared by 8 bases and J by 4 bases, with 17 bases between. The CDR3 has 14 amino acids. This CDR3 is CASEGGGAGTEAFF. CDR3 DNA: TGTGCCAGCGAAGGGGGGGGAGCTGGCACTGAAGCTTTCTTT.

The J gene is TRBJ2-5, the V gene TRBV3-1, with D possibly matching TRBD1 (6 bases). V shed 6 bases and J shed 4 bases, with 12 bases lying between them. The germline gives CDR1 LGHDT, CDR2 YNNKEL (reference sequence). This CDR3 has 13 residues. The CDR3 nucleotides read TGTGCCAGCAGTCCCAAAGGGGGAGAGACCCAGTACTTC. It yields the protein CASSPKGGETQYF.

The chain joins TRBV10-3 to TRBJ2-7, with TRBD2 matching over 8 bases. Trimming at V came to 3 bases and at J to 6 bases, leaving 10 bases not matched to a gene. This CDR3 contains 15 residues. Germline lookup yields CDR1 ENHRY and CDR2 SYGVKD. The CDR3 here is CAISEVTGGPSEQYF. The CDR3 DNA is TGTGCCATCAGTGAAGTGACGGGAGGGCCCTCCGAGCAGTACTTC.

Many counts were recorded for this clonotype. This rearrangement joins TRBV19 to TRBJ1-2; 11 bases match TRBD1. The CDR3 is 18 amino acids. Per germline, CDR1 LNHDA and CDR2 SQIVND (reference sequence). The V and J ends lost 5 bases and 4 bases, in that order; junction bases with no gene match: 15. The CDR3 loop reads CASSGSAVGQGALYGYTF. CDR3 DNA: TGTGCCAGTAGTGGGTCAGCCGTCGGACAGGGGGCTCTCTATGGCTACACCTTC.